This TCR beta chain derives from a study of CD8 T cells in Susac syndrome. Reverse transcription of roughly 0.5 to 1 ug RNA was carried out with random hexamers. Coverage of TCR beta CDR3 amplification by immunoSEQ multiplex PCR extended to 54 Vbeta and 13 Jbeta. A single record per CDR3 protein comes from TCRdb applying MiXCR to the immunoSEQ multiplex PCR reads. Of more than 95,000 distinct CDR3 sequences in the sample, around 94% were seen once. The V end was cut by 1 base, the J end by 4 bases, with 16 bases between. The CDR3 is 16 residues long. The authors sequenced TCR beta from blood CD8+ and CD4+ T cells. Negative isolation was used for CD8+ and CD4+ T cells, and FACS enrichment was applied to TEMRA cells.

The gene calls are TRBV23-1 and TRBJ1-1; D is undetermined. TRBV23-1 has ORF status, its function being uncertain. This clonotype was obtained from a human donor in good health. The sequenced sample was CD4+ T cells from PBMCs. CDR3 sequence reads: CASSQWSTRRVTEAFF. The CDR3 coding sequence is TGCGCCAGCAGTCAATGGTCGACGCGGAGGGTCACTGAAGCTTTCTTT.